The sequence of this T cell receptor (beta chain) was determined in a study of radiotherapy plus CTLA-4 blockade in lung cancer. About the study: For roughly 19% of patients, objective responses occurred, and approximately 33% had disease control. General study points: Blood saw expansion of tumor-derived TCR clones after radiotherapy plus ipilimumab. Early blood T cell clone dynamics reportedly forecast response best, with interferon-beta.

The germline V and J ends were trimmed by 3 bases and 0 bases, with 3 bases remaining between them. CDR3 size: 13 residues. Germline loops: CDR1 LNHNV, CDR2 YYDKDF (reference sequence). This table comes from immunoSEQ multiplex PCR, and its TCRdb copy is limited to in-frame clones, with some not included. The sample contains some 110,000 clones, around 85% of which appear only once. For this clone: No antigen is known for it.

This sample comprised peripheral blood, obtained from a patient treated with radiotherapy plus ipilimumab. The sequence was obtained from a human donor with non-small cell lung cancer that progressed on radiotherapy plus ipilimumab. Some clones in this sample may be carry-over from other donors' samples. The chain links TRBV15 to TRBJ1-3; D gene unclear. CDR3 coding DNA: TGTGCCACCAGCAGGGGCTCTGGAAACACCATATATTTT. Translating gives CATSRGSGNTIYF. Filled out from reference TRBV15 and TRBJ1-3, the complete variable domain reads DAMVIQNPRYQVTQFGKPVTLSCSQTLNHNVMYWYQQKSSQAPKLLFHYYDKDFNNEADTPDNFQSRRPNTSFCFLDIRSPGLGDTAMYLCATSRGSGNTIYFGEGSWLTVV.